This entry concerns a single TCR beta chain. What this receptor recognizes is not known. The sample holds no much larger clone one base away, and base qualities are not on file. V is cut by 6 bases and J by 5 bases, and the space between the germline ends is 8 bases. From the cysteine up to the phenylalanine, the CDR3 has a length of 12 residues. Here the CDR3 DNA is all that survives: 36 bases in frame from base 1. The collaborating institutions used their own protocols to collect whole blood in K2EDTA tubes. For TCRbeta analysis, collaborators shipped samples as frozen whole blood, isolated PBMCs, or DNA extracted from either of those sample types. The data stem from a study of blood T cell repertoires in COVID-19 (dated by TCRdb to 2020 to 2021). With respect to the entire study: Samples covering the acute and convalescent phases of COVID-19 were provided by collaborators in the United States, Italy and Spain. The material from the prospective study consisted of cDNA or gDNA derived from T cells, B-cell-depleted T cells, or PBMCs. Subjects who had been exposed to COVID-19, were actively infected with it, or had recovered from it provided the deeply sampled blood TCRbeta repertoires that made up the dataset. The repertoires were made available in a free public database intended to serve as a resource for research on the immune response to SARS-CoV-2. The samples were drawn from the first 160 participants of the ongoing ImmuneRACE study and from 1,254 subjects provided by 6 global collaborators. The sample metadata nearly always contained a de-identified subject ID, COVID-19 status, age in years and sex. Where available, HLA class I and class II types were taken from metadata supplied by the sample provider and were not determined by assay-based typing.

The paper's findings and limits, for the study overall: The quantity of clinical and demographic metadata differed by source and by participant and was supplied without curation.

TCRbeta CDR3 regions were amplified from genomic DNA using the immunoSEQ Assay, a bias-controlled multiplex PCR. In the paper's pipeline: Nucleated cell counts per sample were estimated from amplification of reference gene primers within the assay. To quantify the absolute abundance of each unique TCRbeta CDR3 rearrangement, sequence reads were collapsed and filtered. Productive Simpson clonality was computed per sample as the square root of Simpson's diversity index over productive rearrangements. TCRdb limited this immuneACCESS table to in-frame rearrangements with V and J called. A share of clones is missing; checked studies link under half to unresolved V genes, and the rest is unexplained. From that table come the V and J calls and clone size; the DNA was used to work out D and trimming. Recorded for this sample are approximately 82,000 clones; roughly 89% of them occurred a single time. Roughly 14% of the sample rests with the top ten.

This receptor was obtained from a man in his 70s with active or convalescent COVID-19. The specimen sequenced was peripheral blood. The chain is made from TRBV12-3 or TRBV12-4 and TRBJ1-5, with the D gene uncertain. The nucleotides are TGTGCCAGCAGAAAAGCCGATCAGCCCCAGCATTTT. The encoded protein is CASRKADQPQHF.